This T cell receptor (beta chain) was recovered during a study of blood T cell repertoires in COVID-19. Study background: Collection of acute and convalescent COVID-19 samples took place in the United States, Italy and Spain. Nucleic acid was either cDNA or gDNA, and it came from T cells, B-cell-depleted T cells, or PBMCs.

V lost 6 bases and J 2 bases, leaving 10 bases between the germline ends. The CDR3 totals 13 residues. Per germline, CDR1 SNHLY and CDR2 FYNNEI. In the source study's methods: How many nucleated cells were present was estimated from reference gene primer amplification. Measured with immunoSEQ multiplex PCR; TCRdb has only the in-frame clones, and not every one. The V and J calls and clone size come from that table; D and trimming were worked out from the DNA. Found here are approximately 67,000 clones, less than 85% of them singletons; the top ten hold under 8%. A few counts support this clone. This receptor was obtained from a man in his sixties with acute or convalescent COVID-19. The specimen was peripheral blood. The V and J genes are TRBV2 and TRBJ1-2; D call uncertain. DNA of the CDR3: TGTGCCAGCAGCAACCGGGAGAACTATGGCTACACCTTC. Its translation: CASSNRENYGYTF.